These 25 T cell receptor beta chains were all obtained from the same sample, sequenced in a study of cytomegalovirus exposure and HLA in healthy donors. The PCR made use of 60 Vbeta and 13 Jbeta primers. Method: immunoSEQ multiplex PCR; TCRdb's copy keeps in-frame clones and lacks some. This table holds around 150,000 clones, roughly 77% found once. The sequenced material came from PBMCs. The receptors originated from a woman in her 40s in good health and CMV-seropositive.

A few counts support this clone. J is TRBJ2-5 and V is TRBV9; D possibly corresponds to TRBD2 (5 bases). Per the germline V gene, CDR1 is SGDLS and CDR2 is YYNGEE. This CDR3 spans 15 amino acids. V was shortened by 0 bases and J by 5 bases, with 14 bases between the two germline ends. CDR3 nucleotides: TGTGCCAGCAGCGTAGCGTGGCTAGCTGGGGAGACCCAGTACTTC. This encodes CASSVAWLAGETQYF.

J is TRBJ2-5 and V is TRBV5-1; tentatively, D is TRBD1 (5 bases). Germline V lookup: CDR1 SGHRS, CDR2 YFSETQ. Trimming stripped 2 bases from V and 4 bases from J, with 15 bases between. The CDR3 has 15 amino acids. CDR3 protein: CASSLIGAGRETQYF. CDR3 DNA sequence: TGCGCCAGCAGCTTAATAGGGGCTGGGCGAGAGACCCAGTACTTC.

The CDR3 region is CASTTGTSGYNEQFF. Here the CDR3 DNA reads TGTGCCAGCACAACCGGGACTAGCGGTTACAATGAGCAGTTCTTC. The chain uses TRBV27 and TRBJ2-1; TRBD2 matches 11 bases. Germline CDR1 and CDR2: MNHEY and SMNVEV (reference sequence). There are 15 residues in the CDR3. V lost 7 bases, J lost 4 bases, and 6 bases stayed unmatched.

The CDR3 sequence is CASSTWGGNTGELFF. For the CDR3, the DNA is TGCGCCAGCAGCACCTGGGGCGGTAACACCGGGGAGCTGTTTTTT. This chain links TRBV5-1 with TRBJ2-2; the D gene is possibly TRBD1 (5 bases). The germline gives CDR1 SGHRS, CDR2 YFSETQ. V was clipped by 4 bases and J by 2 bases, with 12 bases between them. This CDR3 has 15 amino acids.

The V gene is TRBV4-3, the J gene TRBJ2-1, with TRBD1 matching over 7 bases. The CDR3 loop spans 15 amino acids. The V and J ends lost 1 base and 8 bases, in that order; junction bases with no gene match: 8. Germline-derived CDR1 and CDR2 are LGHNA and YSLEER. CDR3 in amino acids: CASSQADRAADEQFF. The CDR3 coding sequence is TGCGCCAGCAGCCAAGCAGACAGGGCGGCGGATGAGCAGTTCTTC.

The J gene is TRBJ2-2, the V gene TRBV18; TRBD1 aligns across 7 bases. CDR3 length: 16 residues. V trimming: 1 base; J trimming: 0 bases; junction bases outside the gene matches: 2. CDR1 and CDR2 from the germline V gene are KGHSH and LQKENI. This CDR3 is CASSPQGAANTGELFF. For the CDR3, the DNA is TGTGCCAGCTCACCACAGGGGGCTGCGAACACCGGGGAGCTGTTTTTT.

V usage is TRBV11-3 and J usage is TRBJ1-2; 7 nucleotides align to TRBD1. V dropped 0 bases and J dropped 5; count of bases not matched to a gene: 3. Germline CDR1 and CDR2: SGHNT and YENEEA. CDR3 size: 14 residues. Here the CDR3 DNA reads TGTGCCAGCAGCTTAGATGGGACAGCTTATGGCTACACCTTC. Protein sequence: CASSLDGTAYGYTF.

The V gene is TRBV5-6, the J gene TRBJ1-2; D call uncertain. V was shortened by 4 bases and J by 1 base, with 8 bases between the two germline ends. This CDR3 spans 13 amino acids. Germline lookup yields CDR1 SGHDT and CDR2 YYEEEE. Here the CDR3 reads CASSTGVNYGYTF. The CDR3 DNA follows: TGTGCCAGCAGCACCGGGGTTAACTATGGCTACACCTTC.

This clone was seen once. One end of the junction fails to match germline, which may point to a read error. The chain employs TRBV6-1 and TRBJ2-7, with D perhaps matching TRBD2 (6 bases). CDR3 size: 11 residues. Germline CDR1 MNHNS, CDR2 SASEGT. CDR3 loop: CASSEEGRSHF. In nucleotides, the CDR3 is TGTGCCAGCAGTGAGGAGGGGCGCTCGCACTTC.

The rearrangement joins TRBV28 to TRBJ1-4, with D perhaps matching TRBD1 (5 bases). Trimming pared 2 bases from V and 13 bases from J, leaving 14 bases between. Germline CDR1 reads MDHEN; CDR2 reads SYDVKM. The CDR3 totals 13 residues. The chain's CDR3 is CASSLDGAGGLFF. CDR3 nucleotide sequence: TGTGCCAGCAGTTTAGACGGGGCCGGGGGACTGTTTTTT.

This clone was picked up a small number of times. The gene calls are TRBV19 and TRBJ1-5, with 8 bases identical to TRBD1. This CDR3 has 14 residues. Germline assignment: CDR1 LNHDA and CDR2 SQIVND (reference sequence). With V trimmed by 5 bases and J by 4 bases, 4 bases remained unmatched. The CDR3 coding sequence is TGTGCCAGTAGTCTTACAGGGGGGAATCAGCCCCAGCATTTT. Its protein product is CASSLTGGNQPQHF.

This sequence joins TRBV5-8 and TRBJ2-7, with 7 positions matching TRBD1. From germline, CDR1 is SGHTS and CDR2 YDEGEE. J gave up 1 base and V 1 base, and 8 bases lay outside the gene matches. This CDR3 spans 16 amino acids. CDR3 nucleotide sequence: TGTGCCAGCAGCTTGAGCGACAGGGTTGCGTCCTACGAGCAGTACTTC. Translation: CASSLSDRVASYEQYF.

This clone was seen only once. J is TRBJ2-1 and V is TRBV7-2, with 7 bases lining up with TRBD1. CDR3 size: 13 residues. The ends lost 5 bases at V and 8 bases at J; junction bases unmatched: 6. The V gene's germline CDR1 is SGHTA and CDR2 FQGNSA. The CDR3 DNA reads as TGTGCCAGCAGCCCGGGACAGCACTATGAGCAGTTCTTC. The encoded protein is CASSPGQHYEQFF.

The chain joins TRBV19 to TRBJ2-7, with TRBD2 identical over 14 bases. V dropped 5 bases and J dropped 5; count of bases not matched to a gene: 11. Germline V gives CDR1 LNHDA, CDR2 SQIVND (reference sequence). The CDR3 is 17 residues long. This CDR3 is CASSLTSGGALPDEQYF. In DNA form, the CDR3 reads TGTGCCAGTAGTCTGACTAGCGGGGGGGCACTTCCGGACGAGCAGTACTTC.

The chain uses TRBV6-1 and TRBJ1-2; D is unresolved. Trimming removed 5 bases at V and 6 bases at J, with 19 bases between. The CDR3 is 15 residues long. Looked up from germline, CDR1 is MNHNS and CDR2 is SASEGT. As DNA, the CDR3 is TGTGCCAGCAGTCCCGGGTCCTCCGGGAGTCATGGCTACACCTTC. This encodes CASSPGSSGSHGYTF.

The chain joins TRBV7-2 to TRBJ2-3, with D possibly being TRBD2 (6 bases). V was cut by 5 bases and J by 0 bases, with 15 bases left in between. The CDR3 is 16 amino acids. The germline V gene encodes CDR1 SGHTA and CDR2 FQGNSA. The CDR3 bases are TGTGCCAGCAGCCCCCGACTAGATCCTAGCACAGATACGCAGTATTTT. Encoded protein: CASSPRLDPSTDTQYF.

This clone has only a few counts. The chain recombines TRBV7-9 with TRBJ2-3, with TRBD2 identical over 15 bases. V shed 5 bases and J 4 bases; nucleotides not matched to a gene: 13. Germline V lookup: CDR1 SEHNR, CDR2 FQNEAQ (reference sequence). The CDR3 covers 19 residues. Here the CDR3 DNA reads TGTGCCAGCAGCACGCCGCTGGGACTAGCGGGAGGTCTCCCAGATACGCAGTATTTT. Protein: CASSTPLGLAGGLPDTQYF.

This clone was seen only a few times. The junction does not match germline at one end; this may be a read error. The chain carries TRBV16 and TRBJ1-2, with D possibly TRBD1 on 6 matching bases. Germline CDR1 is KGHSY and CDR2 is FQNENV. This CDR3 is 15 amino acids long. CDR3 in DNA: TGTGCCAGCAGCAAATCCCAGGGGTACGACTATGGCTACACCTTC. Translation: CASSKSQGYDYGYTF.

This chain uses TRBV7-2 with TRBJ2-7, with TRBD1 matching over 9 bases. The V and J ends lost 1 base and 12 bases, in that order; junction bases with no gene match: 7. The CDR3 runs 13 residues. Per the germline V gene, CDR1 is SGHTA and CDR2 is FQGNSA. The chain's CDR3 is CASSLGGQGKTYF. The CDR3 nucleotides are TGTGCCAGCAGCTTAGGGGGACAGGGCAAAACGTACTTC.

The chain joins TRBV27 to TRBJ2-7, with 11 bases that match TRBD1. Looked up from germline, CDR1 is MNHEY and CDR2 is SMNVEV (reference sequence). The CDR3 extends over 15 amino acids. The J segment lost 6 bases and the V segment lost 0 bases, leaving 4 bases of the junction unmatched. CDR3 sequence (DNA): TGTGCCAGCAGTTTATCCGGGACAGGGGGAGGCGAGCAGTACTTC. It translates to CASSLSGTGGGEQYF.

The chain has TRBV11-2 and TRBJ1-2; tentative D call: TRBD1 (5 bases). The CDR3 loop spans 14 amino acids. V lost 6 bases to trimming and J lost 3 bases, with 14 bases between them. Per the germline V gene, CDR1 is SGHAT and CDR2 is FQNNGV. The CDR3 protein is CASRPITGYYGYTF. The CDR3 DNA reads TGTGCCAGCAGACCAATAACAGGATACTATGGCTACACCTTC. Combining the CDR3 with reference TRBV11-2 and TRBJ1-2 gives the whole variable domain EAGVAQSPRYKIIEKRQSVAFWCNPISGHATLYWYQQILGQGPKLLIQFQNNGVVDDSQLPKDRFSAERLKGVDSTLKIQPAKLEDSAVYLCASRPITGYYGYTFGSGTRLTVV.

A few counts support this clone. V usage is TRBV18 and J usage is TRBJ1-1, with D perhaps matching TRBD1 (6 bases). Germline V gene sequence: CDR1 KGHSH, CDR2 LQKENI. The CDR3 loop spans 12 amino acids. Trimming left V 6 bases short and J 5 bases short, with 10 bases between. CDR3 sequence: CASSPQGTEAFF. The CDR3 DNA is TGTGCCAGCTCTCCGCAGGGGACTGAAGCTTTCTTT.

The rearrangement links TRBV27 to TRBJ1-2; maybe TRBD1 (5 bases). Trimming removed 5 bases at V and 7 bases at J, with 14 bases between. Per germline, CDR1 MNHEY and CDR2 SMNVEV (reference sequence). This CDR3 contains 13 residues. The CDR3: CASSEGAWGGYTF. In nucleotides, the CDR3 is TGTGCCAGCAGTGAAGGGGCATGGGGTGGCTACACCTTC.

The rearrangement links TRBV15 to TRBJ2-5; 10 bases are a match to TRBD1. V trimming: 3 bases; J trimming: 4 bases; junction bases outside the gene matches: 2. CDR3 length: 14 residues. From germline, CDR1 is LNHNV and CDR2 YYDKDF (reference sequence). The CDR3 coding sequence is TGTGCCACCAGCAGTGACAGGGGGCGAGAGACCCAGTACTTC. This encodes CATSSDRGRETQYF.

V usage is TRBV2 and J usage is TRBJ2-3, with TRBD2 identical over 9 bases. V trimming: 7 bases; J trimming: 1 base; junction bases outside the gene matches: 15. CDR3 length equals 18 residues. The germline V gene encodes CDR1 SNHLY and CDR2 FYNNEI. The DNA of the CDR3 is TGTGCCAGCAAATCGGTTTTTAGCGGGAGATCGGGCACAGATACGCAGTATTTT. This translates into CASKSVFSGRSGTDTQYF.